The rows below give T cell receptor beta chains drawn from one sample of a study of T cells in Graves' hyperthyroidism and ophthalmopathy. TCRdb reprocessed the multiplex PCR reads with MiXCR, giving one entry per CDR3 protein. The profile shows roughly 500,000 distinct CDR3 sequences, 22% of them singletons. Material: blood. These receptors all stem from an older woman with Graves' ophthalmopathy. The CDR3 runs from the conserved cysteine through the conserved F or W. D genes are given only for firm matches. Clone size is stated in some rows and not others, as once, few, many or a class when expanded.

length	D	J	V	size	CDR3	DNA
14	TRBD1	TRBJ1-2	TRBV20-1	.	CSARGDRGPYGYTF	TGCAGTGCTAGGGGGGACAGGGGCCCCTATGGCTACACCTTC
14	TRBD2	TRBJ2-3	TRBV4-1	.	CASSPAGGPDTQYF	TGCGCCAGCAGCCCAGCGGGAGGGCCAGATACGCAGTATTTT
12	.	TRBJ2-3	TRBV12-3/TRBV12-4	many	CASTVGADTQYF	TGTGCCAGCACGGTGGGGGCAGATACGCAGTATTTT
17	.	TRBJ1-1	TRBV12-5	.	CASGLATKAEVNTEAFF	TGTGCTAGTGGTTTGGCAACAAAAGCAGAAGTCAACACTGAAGCTTTCTTT
17	.	TRBJ1-2	TRBV7-9	.	CASSRGTSQPTPYGYTF	TGTGCCAGCTCTAGGGGGACATCCCAACCAACGCCGTATGGCTACACCTTC
12	TRBD2	TRBJ2-5	TRBV20-1	many	CSARGPGGLEYF	TGCAGTGCTAGAGGTCCGGGGGGGCTGGAGTACTTC
15	.	TRBJ2-6	TRBV5-4	few	CASSLLNSGANVLTF	TGTGCCAGCAGCTTATTGAACTCTGGGGCCAACGTCCTGACTTTC
15	TRBD2	TRBJ2-5	TRBV20-1	few	CSARKGLAGQETQYF	TGCAGTGCTAGGAAAGGACTAGCGGGACAAGAGACCCAGTACTTC
13	.	TRBJ1-1	TRBV15	few	CATSLIRNTEAFF	TGTGCCACCAGCTTGATTCGGAACACTGAAGCTTTCTTT
15	.	TRBJ2-5	TRBV7-2	.	CASSLAGNRRETQYF	TGTGCCAGCAGCTTAGCGGGGAATCGGCGAGAGACCCAGTACTTC
18	.	TRBJ2-6	TRBV19	once	CASSTRGGGASGANVLTF	TGTGCCAGTAGTACCCGCGGAGGGGGCGCCTCCGGGGCCAACGTCCTGACTTTC
17	.	TRBJ2-3	TRBV6-2/TRBV6-3	once	CASSPTTGLFSTDTQYF	TGTGCCAGCAGTCCAACCACAGGGCTTTTTAGCACAGATACGCAGTATTTT
15	TRBD1	TRBJ1-5	TRBV18	.	CASSDRVLGNQPQHF	TGTGCCAGCTCAGACAGGGTGTTGGGCAATCAGCCCCAGCATTTT
17	.	TRBJ2-5	TRBV3-1	few	CASSKGTGRLLLETQYF	TGTGCCAGCAGCAAGGGGACTGGACGGCTCCTCTTGGAGACCCAGTACTTC
14	.	TRBJ1-1	TRBV6-1	few	CASSWGRTEVKAFF	TGTGCCAGCAGTTGGGGACGGACGGAAGTTAAAGCTTTCTTT
14	.	TRBJ1-5	TRBV4-1	.	CASSQDRGAQPQHF	TGCGCCAGCAGCCAAGACAGGGGAGCTCAGCCCCAGCATTTT
15	TRBD2	TRBJ2-1	TRBV27	few	CASGMVSLAGNEQFF	TGTGCCAGCGGGATGGTCAGCCTAGCGGGCAATGAGCAGTTCTTC
15	TRBD2	TRBJ2-7	TRBV28	few	CASSQTSGRGYEQYF	TGTGCCAGCAGTCAGACTAGCGGGAGGGGCTACGAGCAGTACTTC
15	.	TRBJ1-1	TRBV6-1	few	CASSDVGHGNTEAFF	TGTGCCAGCAGTGATGTGGGACACGGGAACACTGAAGCTTTCTTT
12	.	TRBJ2-7	TRBV27	few	CASSTNTYEQYF	TGTGCCAGCAGCACAAACACCTACGAGCAGTACTTC
16	.	TRBJ2-3	TRBV9	few	CASSVAAGGIGDTQYF	TGTGCCAGCAGCGTAGCGGCAGGCGGGATCGGAGATACGCAGTATTTT
16	.	TRBJ1-6	TRBV3-1	.	CASSQLTTSYNSPLHF	TGTGCCAGCAGCCAACTTACGACAAGCTATAATTCACCCCTCCACTTT
10	.	TRBJ2-1	TRBV20-1	.	CSARHNEQFF	TGCAGTGCTAGACACAATGAGCAGTTCTTC
15	TRBD1	TRBJ1-2	TRBV28	many	CAILKDRGYSYGYTF	TGTGCCATCCTTAAGGACAGGGGCTATTCCTATGGCTACACCTTC
15	TRBD2	TRBJ2-1	TRBV20-1	.	CSARAGTSGSDEQFF	TGCAGTGCTAGAGCCGGGACTAGCGGGAGCGATGAGCAGTTCTTC
14	.	TRBJ2-3	TRBV5-1	few	CASYGQPTTDTQYF	TGCGCCAGCTATGGACAGCCCACCACAGATACGCAGTATTTT
13	TRBD2	TRBJ2-1	TRBV27	.	CAIQAGLGNEQFF	TGTGCCATCCAAGCGGGATTGGGCAATGAGCAGTTCTTC
14	TRBD2	TRBJ2-7	TRBV28	many	CASSLSGRAYEQYF	TGTGCCAGCAGTCTGAGCGGGAGGGCCTACGAGCAGTACTTC
14	TRBD1	TRBJ2-7	TRBV19	few	CATASGDRGPEQYF	TGTGCCACCGCCTCTGGGGACAGGGGGCCCGAGCAGTACTTC
13	TRBD1	TRBJ1-1	TRBV19	many	CASLGQGVSEAFF	TGTGCCAGTTTGGGACAGGGAGTAAGTGAAGCTTTCTTT
12	TRBD2	TRBJ2-1	TRBV20-1	.	CSGVAGYNEQFF	TGCAGTGGGGTAGCGGGGTACAATGAGCAGTTCTTC
16	TRBD1	TRBJ2-7	TRBV12-3/TRBV12-4	many	CASSYTPGQALYEQYF	TGTGCCAGCAGTTACACTCCGGGACAGGCGCTCTACGAGCAGTACTTC
15	.	TRBJ1-3	TRBV6-5	.	CASSYQAFSGNTIYF	TGTGCCAGCAGTTATCAGGCCTTCTCTGGAAACACCATATATTTT
14	TRBD1	TRBJ1-6	TRBV5-1	few	CASSLNRGDSPLHF	TGCGCCAGCAGCTTGAACAGGGGTGATTCACCCCTCCACTTT
15	TRBD1	TRBJ1-4	TRBV7-2	.	CASSSYRGPNEKLFF	TGTGCCAGCAGCTCGTACAGGGGTCCGAATGAAAAACTGTTTTTT
13	.	TRBJ1-1	TRBV6-1	few	CASSRPQGSEAFF	TGTGCCAGCAGTCGTCCCCAGGGGTCTGAAGCTTTCTTT
15	.	TRBJ2-2	TRBV9	.	CASSEGGTLTGELFF	TGTGCCAGCAGCGAAGGCGGGACACTCACCGGGGAGCTGTTTTTT
15	.	TRBJ1-2	TRBV19	.	CASSSGRDGNYGYTF	TGTGCCAGTAGTAGCGGCCGGGACGGAAACTATGGCTACACCTTC
17	TRBD1	TRBJ1-1	TRBV6-2/TRBV6-3	once	CASSKGANRGLGTEAFF	TGTGCCAGCAGTAAAGGCGCCAACAGGGGGCTGGGCACTGAAGCTTTCTTT
14	.	TRBJ2-7	TRBV6-1	few	CASSADSNSYEQYF	TGTGCCAGCAGTGCCGACAGCAACTCCTACGAGCAGTACTTC
16	TRBD1	TRBJ2-3	TRBV4-1	.	CASSQVTGGRTDTQYF	TGCGCCAGCAGCCAAGTCACAGGGGGGCGCACAGATACGCAGTATTTT
15	TRBD2	TRBJ2-7	TRBV5-1	.	CASSAYSGSRDEQYF	TGCGCCAGCTCGGCTTATAGCGGGAGTCGCGACGAGCAGTACTTC
14	.	TRBJ2-1	TRBV7-2	few	CASSLADRFGEQFF	TGTGCCAGCAGCTTAGCGGACCGGTTCGGTGAGCAGTTCTTC
13	.	TRBJ2-1	TRBV12-5	.	CASGLVALNEQFF	TGTGCTAGTGGTTTGGTAGCTTTGAATGAGCAGTTCTTC
13	TRBD1	TRBJ2-7	TRBV5-8	few	CASSYRGIDEQYF	TGTGCCAGCAGCTACAGGGGGATTGACGAGCAGTACTTC
13	.	TRBJ2-1	TRBV18	.	CASEVGGRGEQFF	TGTGCCAGCGAGGTCGGGGGGCGAGGTGAGCAGTTCTTC
15	.	TRBJ1-1	TRBV6-5	.	CANSSPGLGGTEAFF	TGTGCCAACAGTTCCCCGGGACTGGGGGGCACTGAAGCTTTCTTT
15	TRBD1	TRBJ1-4	TRBV5-1	.	CASSDLGQGSGKLFF	TGCGCCAGCAGCGATTTGGGACAGGGGTCCGGAAAACTGTTTTTT